A single sample gave rise to the 10 T cell receptor beta chains below, sequenced in a study of T cell repertoires in cytomegalovirus infection. TCRdb reprocessed the reads with MiXCR, giving one entry per CDR3 protein. This sample has about 35,000 distinct CDR3 sequences, with approximately 52% found just once. These receptors have no identified antigens. Source: CD8+ T cells from cultured PBMCs, taken from culture after CMV antigen stimulation. These receptors were collected from a human donor in good health (CMV status not recorded). Some clones in this sample may be carry-over from other donors' samples.

The rearrangement links TRBV6-5 to TRBJ1-3, with D possibly being TRBD1 (5 bases). V was trimmed by 3 bases and J by 0 bases, leaving 6 bases between them. There are 14 residues in the CDR3. Germline CDR1 and CDR2: MNHEY and SVGAGI. CDR3 amino acids: CASSYGGSGNTIYF. The CDR3 DNA reads as TGTGCCAGCAGTTATGGGGGCTCTGGAAACACCATATATTTT.

This clonotype was seen only once. The chain joins TRBV28 to TRBJ2-2; no reliable D call. The germline V and J ends were trimmed by 2 bases and 0 bases, with 4 bases remaining between them. The CDR3 covers 14 residues. Germline V CDR1 and CDR2: MDHEN, SYDVKM. The CDR3 loop reads CASSLPSNTGELFF. In nucleotides, the CDR3 is TGTGCCAGCAGTTTACCGTCGAACACCGGGGAGCTGTTTTTT. Full variable domain (outside the CDR3, taken from reference TRBV28 and TRBJ2-2): DVKVTQSSRYLVKRTGEKVFLECVQDMDHENMFWYRQDPGLGLRLIYFSYDVKMKEKGDIPEGYSVSREKKERFSLILESASTNQTSMYLCASSLPSNTGELFFGEGSRLTVL.

V gene TRBV7-2 combines with J gene TRBJ2-3; the match to TRBD2 covers 12 bases. Losses at the gene ends were 1 base for V and 6 bases for J; bases not matched to a gene: 5. CDR1 is SGHTA, CDR2 FQGNSA, per germline. The CDR3 loop spans 16 amino acids. CDR3 loop: CASSLGRLAGDDTQYF. CDR3 DNA sequence: TGTGCCAGCAGCTTAGGGCGACTAGCGGGGGATGATACGCAGTATTTT.

About this clonotype: This CDR3 is missing its conserved last phenylalanine or tryptophan, likely due to a read error. The DNA is omitted, as the CDR3 cannot be located on it reliably, and the CDR3 follows TCRdb's listing. The chain has TRBV5-5 and TRBJ1-1; the table's D call TRBD1 went unverified against the DNA. Germline V gene sequence: CDR1 SGHKS, CDR2 YYEKEE (reference sequence). The CDR3 sequence runs 11 residues, both termini included. The chain's CDR3 is CASGYRQGTTT.

This clonotype has just a few counts. The chain recombines TRBV27 with TRBJ2-3; weak D call: TRBD2 (6 bases). The CDR3 contains 15 residues. The V end lost 3 bases, the J end lost 5 bases, and 15 bases lay between the germline ends. Germline loops: CDR1 MNHEY, CDR2 SMNVEV (reference sequence). CDR3 in amino acids: CASSFGGMVGDTQYF. The CDR3 region has the DNA TGTGCCAGCAGTTTCGGCGGGATGGTAGGAGATACGCAGTATTTT.

This clonotype occurred a few times. V gene TRBV6-8 combines with J gene TRBJ2-1; 11 bases fit TRBD2. The CDR3 consists of 15 residues. Trimming took 6 bases from V and 2 from J; bases not matched to a gene: 3. CDR1 and CDR2 (germline): MNHGY, SAAAGT. CDR3 sequence (DNA): TGTGCCAGCAGACCGACTAGCGGGGCCTACAATGAGCAGTTCTTC. Its protein is CASRPTSGAYNEQFF.

A note on this clonotype: A junction boundary mismatches the germline segment, possibly from a read error. The chain is built from TRBV7-6 and TRBJ2-2; 8 nucleotides line up with TRBD2. This CDR3 region has 14 residues. CDR1 SGHVS and CDR2 FNYEAQ come from the germline V gene. CDR3 sequence reads: CASSLAGRTGELFF. The CDR3 coding sequence is TGCGCCAGCAGCTTAGCGGGGCGGACCGGGGAGCTGTTTTTT.

The rearrangement links TRBV12-3 or TRBV12-4 to TRBJ2-1; D gene unclear. Trimming cost V 1 base and J 1 base, with 8 bases left between them. CDR3 length: 15 residues. CDR3 in amino acids: CASSLEARSYNEQFF. CDR3 sequence (DNA): TGTGCCAGCAGTTTAGAAGCTCGGTCCTACAATGAGCAGTTCTTC.

V and J are TRBV7-6 and TRBJ2-7; D may be TRBD1 (6 bases). With 5 bases removed from V and 3 bases from J, the gap between germline ends came to 14 bases. Germline assignment: CDR1 SGHVS and CDR2 FNYEAQ. The CDR3 sequence is 14 residues long. In DNA, the CDR3 is TGTGCCAGCAGCACCGCGGACAGATTCTACGAGCAGTACTTC. Encoded protein: CASSTADRFYEQYF.

This clonotype was seen at least ten times. The DNA for the CDR3 is TGTGCCAGCAGCCCGGGCAGGGCGAATGAGCAGTTCTTC. Translation gives CASSPGRANEQFF. This chain connects TRBV7-2 to TRBJ2-1; possibly TRBD1 for D (5 bases). The length of the CDR3 is 13 residues. The germline V and J ends were trimmed by 5 bases and 7 bases, with 12 bases remaining between them. Germline CDR1 and CDR2: SGHTA and FQGNSA. Full variable domain (rest looked up from reference TRBV7-2 and TRBJ2-1): GAGVSQSPSNKVTEKGKDVELRCDPISGHTALYWYRQSLGQGLEFLIYFQGNSAPDKSGLPSDRFSAERTGGSVSTLTIQRTQQEDSAVYLCASSPGRANEQFFGPGTRLTVL.